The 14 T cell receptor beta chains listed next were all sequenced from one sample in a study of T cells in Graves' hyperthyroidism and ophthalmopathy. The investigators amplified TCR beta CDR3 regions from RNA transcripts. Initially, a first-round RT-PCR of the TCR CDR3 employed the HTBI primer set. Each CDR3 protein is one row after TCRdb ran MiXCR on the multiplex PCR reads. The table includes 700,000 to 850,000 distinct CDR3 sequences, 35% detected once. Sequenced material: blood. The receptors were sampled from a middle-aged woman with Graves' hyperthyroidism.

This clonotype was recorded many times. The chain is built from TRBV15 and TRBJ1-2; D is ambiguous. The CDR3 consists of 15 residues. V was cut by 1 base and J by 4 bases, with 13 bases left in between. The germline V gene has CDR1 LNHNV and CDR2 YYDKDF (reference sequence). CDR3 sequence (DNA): TGTGCCACCAGCAGAGGAGGCGGTGCAGGCTATGGCTACACCTTC. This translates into CATSRGGGAGYGYTF.

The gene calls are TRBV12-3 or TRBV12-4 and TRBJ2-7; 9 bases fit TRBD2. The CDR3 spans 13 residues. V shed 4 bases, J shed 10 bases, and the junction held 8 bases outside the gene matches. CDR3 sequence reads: CASSSASGTLQYF. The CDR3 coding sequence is TGTGCCAGCAGTTCGGCTAGCGGGACCCTCCAGTACTTC.

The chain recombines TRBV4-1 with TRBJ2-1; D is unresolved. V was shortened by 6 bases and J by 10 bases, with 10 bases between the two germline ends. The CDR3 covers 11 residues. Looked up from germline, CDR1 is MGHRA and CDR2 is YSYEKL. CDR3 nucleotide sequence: TGCGCCAGCAGGCGGCGTCAGGAGCAGTTCTTC. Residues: CASRRRQEQFF.

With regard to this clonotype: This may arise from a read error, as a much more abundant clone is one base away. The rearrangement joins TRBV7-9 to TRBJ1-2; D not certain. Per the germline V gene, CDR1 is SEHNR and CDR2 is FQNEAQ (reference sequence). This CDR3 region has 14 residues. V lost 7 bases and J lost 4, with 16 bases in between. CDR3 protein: CASTVVEGAYGYTF. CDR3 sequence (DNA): TGTGCCAGCACGGTTGTTGAGGGAGCCTATGGCTACACCTTC.

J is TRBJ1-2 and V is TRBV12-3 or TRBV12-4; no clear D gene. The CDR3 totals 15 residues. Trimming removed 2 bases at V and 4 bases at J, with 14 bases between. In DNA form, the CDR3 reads TGTGCCAGCAGTTTACAGGCGCTTTCTCGCTATGGCTACACCTTC. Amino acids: CASSLQALSRYGYTF.

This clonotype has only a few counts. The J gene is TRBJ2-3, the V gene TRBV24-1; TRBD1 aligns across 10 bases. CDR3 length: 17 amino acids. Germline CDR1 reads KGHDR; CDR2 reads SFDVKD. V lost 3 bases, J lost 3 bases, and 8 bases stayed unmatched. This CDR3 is CATSDDPGTGVTDTQYF. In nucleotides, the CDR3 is TGTGCCACCAGTGATGACCCGGGGACAGGGGTGACAGATACGCAGTATTTT.

The DNA for the CDR3 is TGTGCCAGCAGTTTAAGGGGAGTCTCACCCCTCCACTTT. This sequence encodes CASSLRGVSPLHF. The V gene is TRBV7-2, the J gene TRBJ1-6, with D possibly TRBD1 on 5 matching bases. Trimming pared 6 bases from V and 10 bases from J, leaving 13 bases between. CDR3 length: 13 residues. Germline CDR1 reads SGHTA; CDR2 reads FQGNSA.

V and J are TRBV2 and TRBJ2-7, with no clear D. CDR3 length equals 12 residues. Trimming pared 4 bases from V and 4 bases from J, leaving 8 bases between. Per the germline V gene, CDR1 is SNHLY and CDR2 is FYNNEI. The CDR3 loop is CASSGNRYEQYF. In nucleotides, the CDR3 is TGTGCCAGCAGTGGGAACAGATACGAGCAGTACTTC. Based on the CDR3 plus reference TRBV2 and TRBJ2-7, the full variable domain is EPEVTQTPSHQVTQMGQEVILRCVPISNHLYFYWYRQILGQKVEFLVSFYNNEISEKSEIFDDQFSVERPDGSNFTLKIRSTKLEDSAMYFCASSGNRYEQYFGPGTRLTVT.

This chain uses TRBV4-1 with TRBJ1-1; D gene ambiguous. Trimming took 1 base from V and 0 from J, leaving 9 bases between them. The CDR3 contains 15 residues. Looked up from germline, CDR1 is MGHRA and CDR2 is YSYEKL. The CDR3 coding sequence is TGCGCCAGCAGCCAAGGGGATTGGGTGAACACTGAAGCTTTCTTT. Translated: CASSQGDWVNTEAFF.

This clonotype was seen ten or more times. The CDR3 loop is CASSTSPGSYEQYF. Written as DNA, the CDR3 is TGTGCCAGCAGCACCTCGCCCGGGAGCTACGAGCAGTACTTC. V usage is TRBV7-2 and J usage is TRBJ2-7, with D possibly TRBD2 on 6 matching bases. CDR3 length: 14 amino acids. The germline V and J ends were trimmed by 5 bases and 3 bases, with 14 bases remaining between them. The germline V gene encodes CDR1 SGHTA and CDR2 FQGNSA.

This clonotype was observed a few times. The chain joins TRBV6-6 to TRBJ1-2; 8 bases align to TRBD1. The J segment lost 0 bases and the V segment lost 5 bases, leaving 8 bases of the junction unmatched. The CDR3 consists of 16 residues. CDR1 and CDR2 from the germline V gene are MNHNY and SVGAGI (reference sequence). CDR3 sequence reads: CASSDGGTGSNYGYTF. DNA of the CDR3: TGTGCCAGCAGTGATGGGGGGACAGGTTCTAACTATGGCTACACCTTC.

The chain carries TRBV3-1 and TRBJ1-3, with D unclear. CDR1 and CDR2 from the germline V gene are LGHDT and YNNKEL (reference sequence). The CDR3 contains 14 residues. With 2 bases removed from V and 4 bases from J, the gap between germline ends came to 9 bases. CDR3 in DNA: TGTGCCAGCAGCCAAAGGGAAGCCGGAAACACCATATATTTT. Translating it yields CASSQREAGNTIYF.

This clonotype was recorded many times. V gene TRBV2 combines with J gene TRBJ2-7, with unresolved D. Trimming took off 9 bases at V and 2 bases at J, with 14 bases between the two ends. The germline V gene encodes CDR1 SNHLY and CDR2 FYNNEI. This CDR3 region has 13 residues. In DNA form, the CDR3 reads TGTGCCAGTACCCCTAACGGACCCTACGAGCAGTACTTC. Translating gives CASTPNGPYEQYF.

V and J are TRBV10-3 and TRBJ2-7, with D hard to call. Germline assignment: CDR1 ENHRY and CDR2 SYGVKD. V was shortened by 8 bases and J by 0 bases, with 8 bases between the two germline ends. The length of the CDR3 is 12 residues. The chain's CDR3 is CAIGSGSYEQYF. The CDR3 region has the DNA TGTGCCATCGGTTCCGGCTCCTACGAGCAGTACTTC.